The rows below give T cell receptor beta chains drawn from one sample of a study of CD8 T cells in ankylosing spondylitis. TCRdb reanalysed the 5' RACE reads using MiXCR and keeps one entry per CDR3 protein. The top ten clones hold approximately 30% of a sample with more than 100,000 distinct CDR3 sequences, more than 15% of them seen once. Sequencing was carried out using blood, either unsorted or a sorted T cell fraction (not recorded which). These receptor sequences come from a male donor with ankylosing spondylitis. The CDR3 runs from the conserved cysteine through the conserved F or W. Fields, in order: CDR3 length, clone size, V gene, D gene, CDR3 protein. A D gene is named only where the DNA matches it firmly. Size is stated for part of the rows, as once, few or many counts, or as a class when the clone is expanded.

length: 16
size: many
V: TRBV5-1
D: .
CDR3: CASSLSAPGYGYEQYF

length: 13
size: .
V: TRBV4-1
D: .
CDR3: CASSTVPWGEQYF

length: 15
size: few
V: TRBV7-7
D: TRBD1
CDR3: CASSSAGGLAGELFF

length: 15
size: once
V: TRBV7-3
D: .
CDR3: CASSPTPTTTDTQYF

length: 18
size: few
V: TRBV6-1
D: .
CDR3: CASSDRTWGPLINQPQHF

length: 15
size: .
V: TRBV24-1
D: TRBD1
CDR3: CATSDKGARSYEQYF

length: 14
size: once
V: TRBV2
D: .
CDR3: CASSAYGANTEAFF

length: 16
size: few
V: TRBV20-1
D: TRBD2
CDR3: CSARGLAGRNYNEQFF

length: 17
size: many
V: TRBV29-1
D: TRBD1
CDR3: CSVERGRGPTHEYGYTF

length: 14
size: .
V: TRBV13
D: TRBD1
CDR3: CASKLDRTNTEAFF

length: 12
size: .
V: TRBV7-9
D: TRBD2
CDR3: CATGGGADTQYF

length: 14
size: .
V: TRBV6-1
D: .
CDR3: CASRAAGDPDTQYF

length: 13
size: .
V: TRBV7-9
D: .
CDR3: CASSQKGTYEQYF

length: 11
size: .
V: TRBV5-8
D: .
CDR3: CASYAKGTQYF

length: 18
size: .
V: TRBV27
D: .
CDR3: CATTGAGEGGPVAGELFF

length: 22
size: few
V: TRBV4-2
D: TRBD2
CDR3: CASSPSGTDLLLAGGSYNEQFF

length: 13
size: .
V: TRBV2
D: TRBD1
CDR3: CASRPTGGKGYTF

length: 14
size: few
V: TRBV7-3
D: TRBD1
CDR3: CASSPRGQHNEQFF

length: 13
size: few
V: TRBV11-2
D: .
CDR3: CASSLEGNNEQFF

length: 15
size: .
V: TRBV6-1
D: TRBD1
CDR3: CASSLSETGVYGYTF

length: 14
size: .
V: TRBV7-9
D: .
CDR3: CASSSEARAQGYTF

length: 14
size: few
V: TRBV9
D: .
CDR3: CASSARTRPYGYTF

length: 15
size: many
V: TRBV11-2
D: TRBD1
CDR3: CASSLAVGRGTEAFF

length: 13
size: .
V: TRBV20-1
D: .
CDR3: CSARDARDYEQYF

length: 15
size: few
V: TRBV12-3/TRBV12-4
D: .
CDR3: CASSFFPGVGYEQYF

length: 12
size: .
V: TRBV3-1
D: .
CDR3: CASTPGGYEQYF

length: 14
size: .
V: TRBV27
D: .
CDR3: CASSPRLGSYEQYF

length: 16
size: .
V: TRBV28
D: .
CDR3: CASSLGVGAAYNEQFF

length: 14
size: few
V: TRBV7-9
D: .
CDR3: CASSSLPEADEQFF